This T cell receptor beta chain came from a study of blood T cells in healthy people across ages. The second PCR ran about 6 to 12 cycles with a sample-barcoded 5' primer and J-beta primers. Template switching added a 12-random-nucleotide identifier to every cDNA molecule. Every individual sample yielded 3 million or more paired-end reads (each containing CDR3). TCRdb recomputed calls from the 5' RACE reads with MiXCR, one row per CDR3 protein. The top ten hold roughly 19% of the sample, which has about 730,000 distinct CDR3 sequences, approximately 39% seen once. Germline V lookup: CDR1 SGHTA, CDR2 FQGNSA. The germline V and J ends were trimmed by 2 bases and 1 base, with 8 bases remaining between them. The CDR3 length is 14 residues. General study findings and limits: Researchers said unsorted PBMCs prevented a conclusive naive versus antigen-experienced comparison.

Regarding this clonotype: Its cognate antigen is unknown.

The TCR comes from an older woman in good health. The chain uses TRBV7-2 and TRBJ2-5, with D uncertain. The sequenced sample consisted of blood. The chain's CDR3 is CASSLKAVQETQYF. Here the CDR3 DNA reads TGTGCCAGCAGCTTAAAGGCGGTCCAAGAGACCCAGTACTTC.